A single TCR beta chain is shown here with its context. Antigen: not known. CDR1 is WNHNN and CDR2 is SYGVQD in the germline V gene (reference sequence). V was clipped by 9 bases and J by 0 bases, with 18 bases between them. CDR3 length: 16 amino acids. As handled by the study authors: There were no quality scores in the junction-only immunoSEQ sequences, so filtering differed. The protocol was immunoSEQ multiplex PCR, while the TCRdb copy is restricted to in-frame clones and leaves out a portion. V and J calls and clone size are given by that table; D and trimming were obtained from the DNA. Of around 1.9 million clones detected, around 95% appear once; the ten largest clones hold 1.5% to 2%. Naive CD8 populations comprised CD45RO-negative cells positively selected for CCR7, excluding terminally differentiated effector memory CD45RA+ cells. Healthy HIV-negative adults without recent acute infections or vaccinations served as donors.

The record originates from a study of shared clonotypes between healthy human individuals. Study as a whole: Each donor's CD4 naive and CD4 memory cells filled three plates apiece, CD8 naive two, and CD8 memory one. Whole-study findings and limits: The low donor count limited represented genetic and exposure-history diversity.

The clonotype comes from a man aged 18 to 29 in good health. Some clones in this sample may be carry-over from other donors' samples. The rearrangement uses TRBV10-1 and TRBJ2-1; TRBD2 might be the D (5 bases). The sequenced sample consisted of naive CD8+ T cells from PBMCs. The CDR3 is CARTRRGPLSYNEQFF. In nucleotides, the CDR3 is TGCGCCAGAACGAGGCGCGGGCCTCTCTCCTACAATGAGCAGTTCTTC.